Following are 23 T cell receptor beta chains from one sample sequenced in a study of blood T cell repertoires in COVID-19. Method: immunoSEQ multiplex PCR; TCRdb's copy keeps in-frame clones and lacks some. The repertoire holds some 670,000 clones, with 85% to 90% as singletons. Material for sequencing was peripheral blood. These receptor sequences come from a woman aged 18 to 35 with acute or convalescent COVID-19.

The rearrangement links TRBV7-6 to TRBJ1-1; no clear D gene. V was clipped by 2 bases and J by 6 bases, with 13 bases between them. Germline V gene lookup returns CDR1 SGHVS and CDR2 FNYEAQ. There are 14 residues in the CDR3. The CDR3, as DNA: TGTGCCAGCAGCTTAATTCTAGTGTCAGCTGAAGCTTTCTTT. Translation gives CASSLILVSAEAFF.

This chain joins TRBV3-1 (or the pseudogene TRBV3-2) and TRBJ1-2; D may be TRBD1 (5 bases). The length of the CDR3 is 14 residues. The V gene's germline CDR1 is LGHDT and CDR2 YNNKEL (reference sequence). V gave up 0 bases and J gave up 8 bases, with 13 bases separating them. In nucleotides, the CDR3 is TGTGCCAGCAGCCAAGATCCGGCAGCAGGGGGCTACACCTTC. Translating gives CASSQDPAAGGYTF.

The chain couples TRBV9 to TRBJ2-3; 8 positions agree with TRBD2. Unmatched junction bases numbered 3, after V lost 1 base and J lost 5 bases. The germline gives CDR1 SGDLS, CDR2 YYNGEE. This CDR3 region has 14 residues. This CDR3 is CASSVPAGGDTQYF. In nucleotides, the CDR3 is TGTGCCAGCAGCGTACCGGCGGGGGGAGATACGCAGTATTTT.

This rearrangement joins TRBV28 to TRBJ1-4; no clear D. The CDR3 totals 15 residues. Germline-derived CDR1 and CDR2 are MDHEN and SYDVKM. V gave up 2 bases and J gave up 4 bases, with 11 bases separating them. Here the CDR3 DNA reads TGTGCCAGCAGTTTAGGAGGAGGGTTTAATGAAAAACTGTTTTTT. Encoded protein: CASSLGGGFNEKLFF. Full variable domain (rest looked up from reference TRBV28 and TRBJ1-4): DVKVTQSSRYLVKRTGEKVFLECVQDMDHENMFWYRQDPGLGLRLIYFSYDVKMKEKGDIPEGYSVSREKKERFSLILESASTNQTSMYLCASSLGGGFNEKLFFGSGTQLSVL.

The chain uses TRBV4-1 and TRBJ1-1, with unresolved D. The CDR3 has 14 residues. V dropped 1 base and J dropped 0 bases, with 6 bases sitting between them. Per germline, CDR1 MGHRA and CDR2 YSYEKL. In DNA form, the CDR3 reads TGCGCCAGCAGCCAAGGGGCGCTGAACACTGAAGCTTTCTTT. Amino acid sequence: CASSQGALNTEAFF.

The J gene is TRBJ1-2, the V gene TRBV7-9, with unresolved D. With 8 bases removed from V and 2 bases from J, the gap between germline ends came to 18 bases. Per germline, CDR1 SEHNR and CDR2 FQNEAQ (reference sequence). The CDR3 consists of 15 residues. The CDR3 here is CASGREGGVNYGYTF. In DNA form, the CDR3 reads TGTGCCAGCGGTAGGGAGGGCGGGGTGAACTATGGCTACACCTTC.

This chain links TRBV6-5 with TRBJ2-7, with D unclear. V shed 0 bases and J shed 3 bases, with 3 bases lying between them. Germline lookup yields CDR1 MNHEY and CDR2 SVGAGI. This CDR3 is 12 amino acids long. The CDR3 reads CASSYSHYEQYF. The CDR3 nucleotides read TGTGCCAGCAGTTACTCTCACTACGAGCAGTACTTC.

V and J are TRBV6-1 and TRBJ1-1; D perhaps matches TRBD1 (6 bases). Germline values: CDR1 MNHNS, CDR2 SASEGT. Trimming removed 0 bases from V and 5 bases from J, with 16 bases in between. This CDR3 has 16 amino acids. CDR3 DNA sequence: TGTGCCAGCAGTGAAGCGCGGTGGGGGCTAATTACTGAAGCTTTCTTT. Residues: CASSEARWGLITEAFF.

J is TRBJ1-3 and V is TRBV5-1; tentative D call: TRBD1 (5 bases). Germline assignment: CDR1 SGHRS and CDR2 YFSETQ. The CDR3 is 14 amino acids. Trimming removed 0 bases at V and 2 bases at J, with 6 bases between. CDR3 protein: CASSLGTTGNTIYF. The DNA for the CDR3 is TGCGCCAGCAGCTTGGGGACAACTGGAAACACCATATATTTT.

The CDR3 protein is CASSRRWGDYNEQFF. CDR3 sequence (DNA): TGTGCCAGCAGTCGTAGGTGGGGGGATTACAATGAGCAGTTCTTC. The chain has TRBV27 and TRBJ2-1, with D possibly being TRBD2 (6 bases). V lost 5 bases, J lost 4 bases, and 15 bases lay in between. Germline V gene sequence: CDR1 MNHEY, CDR2 SMNVEV (reference sequence). The CDR3 has 15 amino acids.

The chain links TRBV18 to TRBJ1-4; D not resolved. Germline CDR1 is KGHSH and CDR2 is LQKENI. The CDR3 length is 14 residues. Trimming took off 4 bases at V and 5 bases at J, with 11 bases between the two ends. The CDR3 here is CASSRRQENEKLFF. The CDR3 bases are TGTGCCAGCTCACGTCGACAAGAAAATGAAAAACTGTTTTTT.

The chain recombines TRBV5-1 with TRBJ1-3; TRBD1 aligns across 7 bases. V was clipped by 5 bases and J by 4 bases; unmatched bases: 9. The CDR3 runs to 15 residues. Germline V CDR1 and CDR2: SGHRS, YFSETQ. The DNA of the CDR3 is TGCGCCAGCAGGGTCGAGACAGGGCGAGGAAACACCATATATTTT. Translation gives CASRVETGRGNTIYF.

The genes are TRBV10-2 and TRBJ1-5; possible D gene TRBD1, 6 bases. V was cut by 5 bases and J by 0 bases, with 17 bases left in between. The CDR3 is 17 residues long. The germline CDR1 and CDR2 sequences are WSHSY and SAAADI. The CDR3 protein is CASSQGSGAYSNQPQHF. The CDR3 nucleotides are TGCGCCAGCAGTCAAGGATCAGGGGCATATAGCAATCAGCCCCAGCATTTT.

The V gene is TRBV3-1 (or the pseudogene TRBV3-2), the J gene TRBJ1-6; D is perhaps TRBD1 (5 bases). The V end was cut by 0 bases, the J end by 10 bases, with 25 bases between. This CDR3 region has 19 residues. The germline CDR1 and CDR2 sequences are LGHDT and YNNKEL (reference sequence). The CDR3 reads CASSQDQVGRGGRESPLHF. In nucleotides, the CDR3 is TGTGCCAGCAGCCAAGATCAAGTGGGGCGAGGAGGGAGAGAATCACCCCTCCACTTT.

This sequence joins TRBV5-1 and TRBJ2-7; the match to TRBD1 covers 9 bases. CDR3 length: 15 amino acids. With V trimmed by 3 bases and J by 3 bases, 7 bases remained unmatched. Germline V lookup: CDR1 SGHRS, CDR2 YFSETQ. CDR3 nucleotide sequence: TGCGCCAGCAGCTCCGGACAGGGGCTCGACTACGAGCAGTACTTC. Its translation: CASSSGQGLDYEQYF.

The chain has TRBV11-2 and TRBJ2-3; 7 positions match TRBD2. The CDR3 totals 15 residues. The junction had 5 bases not matched to a gene; V was cut back by 1 base and J by 4 bases. Germline assignment: CDR1 SGHAT and CDR2 FQNNGV. This chain's CDR3 is CASSLGGLLPDTQYF. The CDR3 DNA reads as TGTGCCAGCAGCTTAGGGGGACTACTTCCAGATACGCAGTATTTT.

This rearrangement joins TRBV12-5 to TRBJ2-7, with D unclear. This CDR3 has 11 amino acids. With 6 bases removed from V and 6 bases from J, the gap between germline ends came to 9 bases. CDR1 and CDR2 (germline): LGHNT, FRNRAP. CDR3 sequence reads: CASGGYIEQYF. The CDR3 region has the DNA TGTGCTAGTGGGGGCTATATCGAGCAGTACTTC. The full variable domain, rest sourced from reference TRBV12-5 and TRBJ2-7, is DARVTQTPRHKVTEMGQEVTMRCQPILGHNTVFWYRQTMMQGLELLAYFRNRAPLDDSGMPKDRFSAEMPDATLATLKIQPSEPRDSAVYFCASGGYIEQYFGPGTRLTVT.

V gene TRBV13 combines with J gene TRBJ1-2, with 7 positions matching TRBD1. Germline loops: CDR1 PRHDT, CDR2 FYEKMQ (reference sequence). This CDR3 is 16 amino acids long. V trimming: 4 bases; J trimming: 6 bases; junction bases outside the gene matches: 14. The CDR3 nucleotides read TGTGCCAGCAGCTCTGCTTATTGGACAGGAATGGATGGCTACACCTTC. Its translation is CASSSAYWTGMDGYTF.

This clone was seen just once. The chain links TRBV29-1 to TRBJ1-2, with 11 bases fitting TRBD1. With V trimmed by 6 bases and J by 5 bases, 11 bases remained unmatched. The CDR3 spans 15 residues. Germline V CDR1 and CDR2: SQVTM, ANQGSEA. CDR3 sequence: CSVLSRDRGGYGYTF. The CDR3 DNA follows: TGCAGCGTCCTATCACGGGACAGGGGGGGTTATGGCTACACCTTC.

This clone was counted a single time. The chain couples TRBV30 to TRBJ2-1, with D maybe TRBD1 (5 bases). Per the germline V gene, CDR1 is GTSNPN and CDR2 is SVGIG (reference sequence). There are 14 residues in the CDR3. V shed 2 bases and J shed 8 bases, with 16 bases lying between them. CDR3 loop: CAWSHSGFVDEQFF. The CDR3 region has the DNA TGTGCCTGGAGTCACTCAGGGTTTGTGGATGAGCAGTTCTTC. The full variable domain, with the rest looked up from reference TRBV30 and TRBJ2-1, is SQTIHQWPATLVQPVGSPLSLECTVEGTSNPNLYWYRQAAGRGLQLLFYSVGIGQISSEVPQNLSASRPQDRQFILSSKKLLLSDSGFYLCAWSHSGFVDEQFFGPGTRLTVL.

The CDR3 DNA reads as TGTGCCAGCAGCCCCCCAACGTCCGCGATCGAGCAGTACTTC. Its translation: CASSPPTSAIEQYF. This chain joins TRBV11-2 and TRBJ2-7; D is undetermined. Trimming removed 5 bases from V and 6 bases from J, with 17 bases in between. The germline V gene has CDR1 SGHAT and CDR2 FQNNGV. The CDR3 sequence is 14 residues long.

V usage is TRBV5-6 and J usage is TRBJ1-3; 9 bases fit TRBD1. Germline CDR1 reads SGHDT; CDR2 reads YYEEEE. The CDR3 length is 16 residues. V dropped 2 bases and J dropped 2; count of bases not matched to a gene: 5. In DNA form, the CDR3 reads TGTGCCAGCAGCTTACCGGGACAGGGAACTGGAAACACCATATATTTT. Translating gives CASSLPGQGTGNTIYF.

Here the CDR3 DNA reads TGTGCCAGCAGCTTAGACAGGGGTTATTCACCCCTCCACTTT. It is translated as CASSLDRGYSPLHF. The chain employs TRBV7-2 and TRBJ1-6, with 7 bases lining up with TRBD1. CDR1 is SGHTA, CDR2 FQGNSA, per germline. This CDR3 is built from 14 residues. Germline trimming cut 1 base from V and 8 bases from J; bases unmatched to any gene: 2.